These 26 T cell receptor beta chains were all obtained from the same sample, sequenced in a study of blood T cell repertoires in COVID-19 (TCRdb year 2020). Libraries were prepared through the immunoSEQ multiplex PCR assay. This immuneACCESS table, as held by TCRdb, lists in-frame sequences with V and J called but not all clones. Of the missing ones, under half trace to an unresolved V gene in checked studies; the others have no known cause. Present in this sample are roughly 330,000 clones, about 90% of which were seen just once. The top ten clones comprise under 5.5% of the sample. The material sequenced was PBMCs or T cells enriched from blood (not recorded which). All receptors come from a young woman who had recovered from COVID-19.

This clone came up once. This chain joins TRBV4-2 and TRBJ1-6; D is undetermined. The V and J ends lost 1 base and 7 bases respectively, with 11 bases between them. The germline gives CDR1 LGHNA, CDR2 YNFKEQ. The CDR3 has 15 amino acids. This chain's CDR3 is CASSQALRNNSPLHF. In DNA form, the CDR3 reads TGTGCCAGCAGCCAAGCCCTCAGAAACAATTCACCCCTCCACTTT.

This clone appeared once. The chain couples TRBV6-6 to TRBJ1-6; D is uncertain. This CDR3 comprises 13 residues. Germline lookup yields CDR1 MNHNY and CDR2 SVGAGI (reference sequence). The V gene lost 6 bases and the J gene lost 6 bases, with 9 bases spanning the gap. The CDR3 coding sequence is TGTGCCAGCAGACGCGGACTTAATTCACCCCTCCACTTT. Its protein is CASRRGLNSPLHF.

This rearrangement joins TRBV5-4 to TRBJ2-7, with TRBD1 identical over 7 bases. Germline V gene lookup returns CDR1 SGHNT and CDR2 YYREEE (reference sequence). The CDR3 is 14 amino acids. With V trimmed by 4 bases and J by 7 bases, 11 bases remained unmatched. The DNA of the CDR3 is TGTGCCAGCAGCCCGACAGGGCCTGAGAGGGAGCAGTACTTC. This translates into CASSPTGPEREQYF.

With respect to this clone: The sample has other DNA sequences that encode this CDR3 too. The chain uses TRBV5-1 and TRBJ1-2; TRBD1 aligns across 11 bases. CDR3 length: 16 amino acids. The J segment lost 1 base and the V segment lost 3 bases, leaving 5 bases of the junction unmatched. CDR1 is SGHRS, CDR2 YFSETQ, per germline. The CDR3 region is CASSSPGQGGNYGYTF. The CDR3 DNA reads TGCGCCAGCAGCTCGCCGGGACAGGGGGGTAACTATGGCTACACCTTC.

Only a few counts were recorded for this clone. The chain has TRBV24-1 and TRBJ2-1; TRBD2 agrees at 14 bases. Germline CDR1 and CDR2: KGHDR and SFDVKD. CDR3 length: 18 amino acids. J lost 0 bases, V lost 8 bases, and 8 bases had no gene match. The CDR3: CATTGTSGGHLSYNEQFF. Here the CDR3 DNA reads TGTGCCACCACGGGGACTAGCGGGGGCCACCTCTCCTACAATGAGCAGTTCTTC.

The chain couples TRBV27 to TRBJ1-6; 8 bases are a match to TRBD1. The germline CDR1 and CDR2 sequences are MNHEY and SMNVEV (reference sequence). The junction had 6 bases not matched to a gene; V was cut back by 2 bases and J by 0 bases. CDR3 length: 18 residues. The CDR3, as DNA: TGTGCCAGCAGTTTACGAGGACAGGGAATCTCCTATAATTCACCCCTCCACTTT. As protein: CASSLRGQGISYNSPLHF.

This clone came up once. The CDR3 protein is CASSYSQRAGELFF. The CDR3 nucleotides read TGTGCCAGCAGTTATAGTCAGAGGGCCGGGGAGCTGTTTTTT. The chain has TRBV6-5 and TRBJ2-2, with D maybe TRBD2 (5 bases). Trimming left V 3 bases short and J 6 bases short, with 11 bases between. CDR1 and CDR2 from the germline V gene are MNHEY and SVGAGI. The CDR3 consists of 14 residues.

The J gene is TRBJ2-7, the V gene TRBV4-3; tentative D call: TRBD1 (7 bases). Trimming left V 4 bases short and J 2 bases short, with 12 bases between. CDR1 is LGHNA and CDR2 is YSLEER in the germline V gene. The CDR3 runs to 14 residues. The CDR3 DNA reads TGCGCCAGCAGCCCAGCCAGGGGGGCCTACGAGCAGTACTTC. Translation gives CASSPARGAYEQYF.

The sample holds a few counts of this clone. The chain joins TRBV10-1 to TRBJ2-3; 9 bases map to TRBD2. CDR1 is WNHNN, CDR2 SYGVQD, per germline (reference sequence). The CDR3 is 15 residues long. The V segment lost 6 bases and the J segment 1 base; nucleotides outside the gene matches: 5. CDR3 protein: CASSLAGDGTDTQYF. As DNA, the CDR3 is TGCGCCAGCAGCTTAGCGGGGGACGGCACAGATACGCAGTATTTT.

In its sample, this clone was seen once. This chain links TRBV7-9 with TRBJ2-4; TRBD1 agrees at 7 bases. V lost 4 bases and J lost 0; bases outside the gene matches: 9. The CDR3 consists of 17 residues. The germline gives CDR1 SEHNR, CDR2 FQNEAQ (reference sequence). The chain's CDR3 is CASSSSGGPVAKNIQYF. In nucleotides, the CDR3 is TGTGCCAGCAGCTCGTCAGGGGGTCCTGTAGCCAAAAACATTCAGTACTTC.

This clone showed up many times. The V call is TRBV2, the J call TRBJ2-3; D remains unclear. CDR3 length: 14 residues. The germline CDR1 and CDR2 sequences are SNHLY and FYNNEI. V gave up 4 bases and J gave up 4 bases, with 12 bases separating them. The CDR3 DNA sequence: TGTGCCAGCAGTGTATCAGGTGGCGCAGATACGCAGTATTTT. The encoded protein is CASSVSGGADTQYF. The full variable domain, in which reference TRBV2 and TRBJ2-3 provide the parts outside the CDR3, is EPEVTQTPSHQVTQMGQEVILRCVPISNHLYFYWYRQILGQKVEFLVSFYNNEISEKSEIFDDQFSVERPDGSNFTLKIRSTKLEDSAMYFCASSVSGGADTQYFGPGTRLTVL.

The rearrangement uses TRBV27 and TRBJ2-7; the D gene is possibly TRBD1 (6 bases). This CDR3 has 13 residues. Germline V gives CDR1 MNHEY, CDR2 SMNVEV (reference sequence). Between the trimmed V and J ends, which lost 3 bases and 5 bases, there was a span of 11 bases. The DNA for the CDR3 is TGTGCCAGCAGTTTGTCCAGGGGCAACGAGCAGTACTTC. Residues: CASSLSRGNEQYF.

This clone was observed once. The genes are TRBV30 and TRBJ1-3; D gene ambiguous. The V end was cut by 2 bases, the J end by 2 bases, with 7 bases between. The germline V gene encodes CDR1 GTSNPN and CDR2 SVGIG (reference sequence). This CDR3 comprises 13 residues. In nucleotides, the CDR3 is TGTGCCTGGAGTCGAAGAGCTGGAAACACCATATATTTT. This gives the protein CAWSRRAGNTIYF.

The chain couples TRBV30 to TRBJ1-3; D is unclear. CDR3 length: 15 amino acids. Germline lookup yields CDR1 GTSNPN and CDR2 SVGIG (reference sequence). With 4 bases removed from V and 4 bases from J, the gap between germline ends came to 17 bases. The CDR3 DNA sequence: TGTGCCTGGAAAGGCCTCCGAGGGTCGGGAAACACCATATATTTT. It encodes CAWKGLRGSGNTIYF. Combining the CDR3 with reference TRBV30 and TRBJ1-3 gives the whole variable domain SQTIHQWPATLVQPVGSPLSLECTVEGTSNPNLYWYRQAAGRGLQLLFYSVGIGQISSEVPQNLSASRPQDRQFILSSKKLLLSDSGFYLCAWKGLRGSGNTIYFGEGSWLTVV.

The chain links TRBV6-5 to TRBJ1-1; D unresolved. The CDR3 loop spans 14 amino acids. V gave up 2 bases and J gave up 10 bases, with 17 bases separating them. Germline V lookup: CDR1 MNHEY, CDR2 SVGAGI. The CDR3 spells CASSYLPRRSGAFF. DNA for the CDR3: TGTGCCAGCAGTTACCTTCCCCGGAGGTCTGGAGCTTTCTTT.

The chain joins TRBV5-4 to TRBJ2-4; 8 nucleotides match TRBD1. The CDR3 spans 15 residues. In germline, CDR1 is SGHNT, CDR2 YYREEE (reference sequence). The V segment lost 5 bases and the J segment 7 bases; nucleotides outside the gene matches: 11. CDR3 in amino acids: CASRSGQEVGNIQYF. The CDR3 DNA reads TGTGCCAGCAGGTCGGGACAGGAGGTTGGTAACATTCAGTACTTC. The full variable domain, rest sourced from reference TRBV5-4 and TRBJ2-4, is ETGVTQSPTHLIKTRGQQVTLRCSSQSGHNTVSWYQQALGQGPQFIFQYYREEENGRGNFPPRFSGLQFPNYSSELNVNALELDDSALYLCASRSGQEVGNIQYFGAGTRLSVL.

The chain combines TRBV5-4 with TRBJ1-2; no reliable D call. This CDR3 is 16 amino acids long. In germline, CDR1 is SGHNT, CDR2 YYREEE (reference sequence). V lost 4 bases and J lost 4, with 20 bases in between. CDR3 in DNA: TGTGCCAGCAGCCCACCGGGGAGCGCGTCGATCTATGGCTACACCTTC. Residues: CASSPPGSASIYGYTF.

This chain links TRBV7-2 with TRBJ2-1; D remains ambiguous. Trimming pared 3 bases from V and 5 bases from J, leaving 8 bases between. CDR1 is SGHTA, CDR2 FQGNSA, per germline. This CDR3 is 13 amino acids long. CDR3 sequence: CASSFDLNNEQFF. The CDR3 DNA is TGTGCCAGCAGCTTTGACTTAAACAATGAGCAGTTCTTC. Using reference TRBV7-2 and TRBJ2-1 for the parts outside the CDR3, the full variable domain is GAGVSQSPSNKVTEKGKDVELRCDPISGHTALYWYRQSLGQGLEFLIYFQGNSAPDKSGLPSDRFSAERTGGSVSTLTIQRTQQEDSAVYLCASSFDLNNEQFFGPGTRLTVL.

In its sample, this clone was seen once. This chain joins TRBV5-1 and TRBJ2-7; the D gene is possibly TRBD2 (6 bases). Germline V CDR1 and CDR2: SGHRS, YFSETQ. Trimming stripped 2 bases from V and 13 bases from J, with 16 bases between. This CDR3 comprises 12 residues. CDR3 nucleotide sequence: TGCGCCAGCAGCTTCGGCGCGGAGGGCCAATACTTC. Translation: CASSFGAEGQYF.

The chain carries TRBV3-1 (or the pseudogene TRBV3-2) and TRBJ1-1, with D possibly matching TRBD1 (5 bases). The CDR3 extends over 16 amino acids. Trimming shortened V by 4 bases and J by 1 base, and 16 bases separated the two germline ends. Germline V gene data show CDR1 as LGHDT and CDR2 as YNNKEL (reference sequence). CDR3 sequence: CASSPSSAGPNTEAFF. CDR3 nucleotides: TGTGCCAGCAGCCCGTCGTCCGCAGGGCCGAACACTGAAGCTTTCTTT.

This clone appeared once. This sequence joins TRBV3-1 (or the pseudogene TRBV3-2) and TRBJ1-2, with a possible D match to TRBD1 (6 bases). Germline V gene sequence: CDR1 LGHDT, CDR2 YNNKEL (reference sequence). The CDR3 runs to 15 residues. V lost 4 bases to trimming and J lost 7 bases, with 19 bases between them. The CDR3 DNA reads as TGTGCCAGCAGCCCCCGGGCCGCGGGGGCGGGTGGCTACACCTTC. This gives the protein CASSPRAAGAGGYTF.

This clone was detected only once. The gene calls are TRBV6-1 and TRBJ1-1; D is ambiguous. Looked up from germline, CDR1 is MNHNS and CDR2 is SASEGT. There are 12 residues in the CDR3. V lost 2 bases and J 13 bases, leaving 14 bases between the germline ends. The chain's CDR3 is CASSEWGGNVFF. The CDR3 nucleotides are TGTGCCAGCAGTGAATGGGGAGGGAATGTTTTCTTT.

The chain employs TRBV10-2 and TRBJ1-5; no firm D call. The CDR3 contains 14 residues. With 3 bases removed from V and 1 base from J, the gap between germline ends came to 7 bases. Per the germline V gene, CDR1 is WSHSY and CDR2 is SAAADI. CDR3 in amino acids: CASSDHRSNQPQHF. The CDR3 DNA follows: TGCGCCAGCAGTGATCATCGGAGCAATCAGCCCCAGCATTTT.

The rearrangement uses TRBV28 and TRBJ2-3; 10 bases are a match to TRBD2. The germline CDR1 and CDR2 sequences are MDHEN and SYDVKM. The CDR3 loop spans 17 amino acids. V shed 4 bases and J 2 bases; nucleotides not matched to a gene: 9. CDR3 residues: CASSWPPSGGTTDTQYF. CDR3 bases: TGTGCCAGCAGTTGGCCTCCTAGCGGGGGAACCACAGATACGCAGTATTTT.

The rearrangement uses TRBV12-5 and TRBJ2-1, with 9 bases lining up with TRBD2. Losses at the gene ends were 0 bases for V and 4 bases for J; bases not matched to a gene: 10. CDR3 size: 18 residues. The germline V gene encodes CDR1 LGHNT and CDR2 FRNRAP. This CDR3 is CASGLVRPLAGPYNEQFF. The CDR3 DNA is TGTGCTAGTGGTTTGGTACGGCCGCTAGCGGGGCCGTACAATGAGCAGTTCTTC.

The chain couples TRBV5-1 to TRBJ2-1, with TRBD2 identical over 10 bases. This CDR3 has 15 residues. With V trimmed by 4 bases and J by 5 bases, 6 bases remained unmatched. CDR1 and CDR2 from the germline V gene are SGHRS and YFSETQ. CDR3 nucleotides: TGCGCCAGCAGCCAGATAGCGGGGGGCGACAATGAGCAGTTCTTC. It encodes CASSQIAGGDNEQFF.